A selection of T cell receptor beta chains follows, all from one sample in a study of blood T cell repertoires in COVID-19. TCRdb keeps only in-frame clones here, not all; method: immunoSEQ multiplex PCR. The top ten clones hold roughly 3.6% of a sample with 110,000 to 150,000 clones, approximately 79% of them seen once. Specimen: peripheral blood. These receptors came from a man aged 60 to 75 with acute or convalescent COVID-19. Each CDR3 is given with its conserved first and last residue. A D gene is named only where the DNA matches it firmly. The size entry is marked missing in some rows and otherwise reads once, few, many or a size class.

D gene	clone size	J gene	CDR3 length	V gene	CDR3 protein	CDR3 DNA
TRBD1	NA	TRBJ2-2	14	TRBV6-5	CASSRGQDTGELFF	TGTGCCAGCTCTAGGGGGCAAGACACCGGGGAGCTGTTTTTT
NA	NA	TRBJ1-1	13	TRBV7-7	CASSLDRNTEAFF	TGTGCTAGCAGCTTAGACAGAAACACTGAAGCTTTCTTT
TRBD1	NA	TRBJ1-2	15	TRBV4-1	CASCGQVFLNYGYTF	TGCGCCAGCTGCGGACAGGTCTTCCTTAACTATGGCTACACCTTC
NA	NA	TRBJ2-5	13	TRBV29-1	CSVDGSGQETQYF	TGCAGCGTTGATGGAAGCGGCCAAGAGACCCAGTACTTC
NA	once	TRBJ1-1	14	TRBV6-5	CASRQETGGTEAFF	TGTGCCAGCAGACAAGAAACCGGGGGCACTGAAGCTTTCTTT
NA	once	TRBJ1-1	13	TRBV28	CASSWGGNTEAFF	TGTGCCAGCAGTTGGGGGGGTAACACTGAAGCTTTCTTT
NA	NA	TRBJ2-7	15	TRBV24-1	CATSDSGQGADEQYF	NA
TRBD1	NA	TRBJ2-2	15	TRBV3-1/TRBV3-2	CASSPGQGAGGELFF	TGTGCCAGCAGCCCGGGACAGGGGGCGGGCGGGGAGCTGTTTTTT
NA	NA	TRBJ1-2	14	TRBV3-1/TRBV3-2	CASSGLTGENGYTF	TGTGCCAGCTCGGGGTTGACAGGCGAGAATGGCTACACCTTC
NA	NA	TRBJ1-2	11	TRBV20-1	CSAPDMLGYTF	TGCAGTGCACCAGACATGCTTGGCTACACCTTC
NA	few	TRBJ1-1	14	TRBV4-1	CASSQDDLNTEAFF	TGCGCCAGCAGCCAAGATGACTTGAACACTGAAGCTTTCTTT
TRBD1	NA	TRBJ1-1	14	TRBV18	CASSPPTGKTEAFF	TGTGCCAGCTCACCACCGACAGGGAAAACTGAAGCTTTCTTT
NA	few	TRBJ1-4	16	TRBV7-9	CASSAPPGSLNEKLFF	TGTGCCAGCAGCGCCCCTCCCGGGAGCTTAAATGAAAAACTGTTTTTT
NA	NA	TRBJ2-3	17	TRBV9	CASSPRTGGAHTDTQYF	TGTGCCAGCAGCCCGCGAACGGGCGGGGCTCACACAGATACGCAGTATTTT
NA	NA	TRBJ1-1	14	TRBV5-6	CASSRGRANTEAFF	TGTGCCAGCAGCCGTGGGAGGGCGAACACTGAAGCTTTCTTT
NA	NA	TRBJ2-7	15	TRBV19	CASKRGQSHSYEQYF	TGTGCCAGTAAAAGAGGACAGAGCCACTCCTACGAGCAGTACTTC
NA	NA	TRBJ1-6	13	TRBV7-9	CASSFYGGSPLHF	TGTGCCAGCAGCTTTTACGGCGGTTCACCCCTCCACTTT
NA	NA	TRBJ1-2	16	TRBV4-2	CASSQVDVQSIYGYTF	TGTGCCAGCAGCCAAGTCGACGTACAGTCCATCTATGGCTACACCTTC
TRBD1	NA	TRBJ2-5	13	TRBV6-5	CASRMGQQETQYF	TGTGCCAGCAGAATGGGACAGCAAGAGACCCAGTACTTC
TRBD1	NA	TRBJ1-6	14	TRBV19	CASLDRVANSPLHF	TGTGCCAGTTTGGACAGGGTGGCTAATTCACCCCTCCACTTT
NA	NA	TRBJ1-1	13	TRBV12-3/TRBV12-4	CASSLGENTEAFF	TGTGCCAGCAGTTTGGGCGAGAACACTGAAGCTTTCTTT